Here is one T cell receptor beta chain with its context. The sample belongs to a study of cytomegalovirus exposure and HLA in healthy donors. Sequencing was performed with immunoSEQ multiplex PCR; in TCRdb, only in-frame clones are kept and a portion is missing. The sample has 120,000 to 150,000 clones; roughly 90% are singletons. The CDR3 is 13 residues long. The germline V and J ends were trimmed by 3 bases and 7 bases, with 7 bases remaining between them. CDR1 is MNHEY and CDR2 is SVGAGI in the germline V gene. The donors were members of the validation cohort, which comprised under 150 subjects and was separate from the first cohort of 600 to 850 subjects.

The receptor comes from a young man in good health and CMV-seropositive. The source material was PBMCs. V gene TRBV6-5 combines with J gene TRBJ1-6; D is ambiguous. Here the CDR3 DNA reads TGTGCCAGCAGTTATTCCGGGAATTCACCCCTCCACTTT. Translating it yields CASSYSGNSPLHF.